The 18 T cell receptor beta chains in this list originate from one sample, sequenced in a study of blood T cell repertoires in COVID-19. The table came from immunoSEQ multiplex PCR; TCRdb's copy has only in-frame clones and leaves some out. The sample holds approximately 210,000 clones; 70% to 90% are singletons and the top ten take 7.6%. Input material: peripheral blood. Source of these receptors: a woman between 50 and 59 years old with active or convalescent COVID-19.

The gene calls are TRBV11-2 and TRBJ2-1; 11 positions match TRBD2. The CDR3 is 16 residues long. Germline CDR1 and CDR2: SGHAT and FQNNGV. The V segment lost 6 bases and the J segment 2 bases; nucleotides outside the gene matches: 6. The CDR3: CASRPLAGDTYNEQFF. Written as DNA, the CDR3 is TGTGCCAGCAGACCACTAGCGGGAGACACCTACAATGAGCAGTTCTTC. Complete variable domain (other parts from reference TRBV11-2 and TRBJ2-1): EAGVAQSPRYKIIEKRQSVAFWCNPISGHATLYWYQQILGQGPKLLIQFQNNGVVDDSQLPKDRFSAERLKGVDSTLKIQPAKLEDSAVYLCASRPLAGDTYNEQFFGPGTRLTVL.

The chain employs TRBV10-3 and TRBJ1-1; possible D gene TRBD1, 5 bases. Trimming shortened V by 3 bases and J by 3 bases, and 11 bases separated the two germline ends. CDR1 is ENHRY, CDR2 SYGVKD, per germline. This CDR3 comprises 14 residues. CDR3 sequence (DNA): TGTGCCATCAGTGAATCTGGGGCGGACACTGAAGCTTTCTTT. It encodes CAISESGADTEAFF.

The chain is built from TRBV7-9 and TRBJ2-2, with D tentatively TRBD1 (6 bases). Trimming removed 6 bases at V and 6 bases at J, with 14 bases between. The CDR3 is 14 amino acids. Germline assignment: CDR1 SEHNR and CDR2 FQNEAQ (reference sequence). CDR3 nucleotide sequence: TGTGCCAGCAGAGGACAGTTGGGTCCCGGGGAGCTGTTTTTT. This encodes CASRGQLGPGELFF.

This clone was seen only once. The genes are TRBV9 and TRBJ2-1; 11 bases are shared with TRBD2. The CDR3 runs 15 residues. V lost 4 bases to trimming and J lost 7 bases; unmatched junction nucleotides: 7. Germline assignment: CDR1 SGDLS and CDR2 YYNGEE. In nucleotides, the CDR3 is TGTGCCAGCAGCTTAACTAGCGGGAGCTTTAATGAGCAGTTCTTC. The encoded protein is CASSLTSGSFNEQFF.

The chain joins TRBV7-9 to TRBJ2-2; 7 bases fit TRBD1. The ends lost 1 base at V and 4 bases at J; junction bases unmatched: 6. CDR3 length equals 16 residues. Germline CDR1 reads SEHNR; CDR2 reads FQNEAQ (reference sequence). In nucleotides, the CDR3 is TGTGCCAGCAGCTTAGGAGGGGACAGAGGCACCGGGGAGCTGTTTTTT. Translated: CASSLGGDRGTGELFF. The complete variable domain, with remaining parts taken from reference TRBV7-9 and TRBJ2-2, reads DTGVSQNPRHKITKRGQNVTFRCDPISEHNRLYWYRQTLGQGPEFLTYFQNEAQLEKSRLLSDRFSAERPKGSFSTLEIQRTEQGDSAMYLCASSLGGDRGTGELFFGEGSRLTVL.

This clone was picked up one time. This chain joins TRBV6-5 and TRBJ2-1, with 7 bases matching TRBD1. CDR3 length: 15 residues. The V segment lost 6 bases and the J segment 0 bases; nucleotides outside the gene matches: 5. Germline loops: CDR1 MNHEY, CDR2 SVGAGI. The CDR3: CASRGGAASYNEQFF. CDR3 bases: TGTGCCAGCAGAGGGGGCGCCGCCTCCTACAATGAGCAGTTCTTC.

V and J are TRBV4-2 and TRBJ1-2; D unresolved. V lost 6 bases and J lost 3, with 17 bases in between. The CDR3 consists of 15 residues. Germline CDR1 and CDR2: LGHNA and YNFKEQ. The CDR3 region has the DNA TGTGCCAGCAGTCACTCCAGAGGGTCGGACTATGGCTACACCTTC. Translating gives CASSHSRGSDYGYTF.

The chain carries TRBV28 and TRBJ2-7, with D possibly being TRBD1 (6 bases). There are 13 residues in the CDR3. The germline V gene has CDR1 MDHEN and CDR2 SYDVKM. The CDR3 is CASSLWPPRTARV. Written as DNA, the CDR3 is TGTGCCAGCAGTTTATGGCCCCCCCGGACAGCCCGGGTC.

Of note for this clone: One end of the junction varies from germline; a read error may be responsible. This chain joins TRBV2 and TRBJ2-5, with TRBD1 matching over 7 bases. Germline assignment: CDR1 SNHLY and CDR2 FYNNEI. This CDR3 contains 12 residues. CDR3 region: CASTESQGAQYF. For the CDR3, the DNA is TGTGCCAGCACTGAATCCCAGGGGGCCCAGTACTTC.

The gene calls are TRBV24-1 and TRBJ2-3; TRBD2 agrees at 7 bases. V dropped 4 bases and J dropped 3; count of bases not matched to a gene: 6. The CDR3 is 15 residues long. Germline V gives CDR1 KGHDR, CDR2 SFDVKD. The CDR3 region is CATSEEAGTTDTQYF. In nucleotides, the CDR3 is TGTGCCACCAGTGAGGAAGCGGGGACTACAGATACGCAGTATTTT.

DNA of the CDR3: TGTGCCAGTAGTATAGGGGCGGGAGGGCCCTCAGATACGCAGTATTTT. It encodes CASSIGAGGPSDTQYF. The chain joins TRBV19 to TRBJ2-3; 9 bases align to TRBD2. This CDR3 has 16 residues. V shed 1 base and J 4 bases; nucleotides not matched to a gene: 6. The germline V gene has CDR1 LNHDA and CDR2 SQIVND (reference sequence).

This sequence joins TRBV3-1 (or the pseudogene TRBV3-2) and TRBJ2-5; 7 bases fit TRBD2. Trimming took 1 base from V and 7 from J; bases not matched to a gene: 9. Germline lookup yields CDR1 LGHDT and CDR2 YNNKEL (reference sequence). The CDR3 has 15 amino acids. The CDR3 spells CASSQVSSGGRTQYF. The CDR3 region has the DNA TGTGCCAGCAGCCAAGTTTCTAGCGGAGGTAGGACCCAGTACTTC.

V usage is TRBV13 and J usage is TRBJ1-1, with D hard to call. Germline CDR1 and CDR2: PRHDT and FYEKMQ (reference sequence). CDR3 length: 12 residues. V was cut by 1 base and J by 4 bases, with 4 bases left in between. In nucleotides, the CDR3 is TGTGCCAGCAGCTTAGAGCGCACTGAAGCTTTCTTT. Translated: CASSLERTEAFF.

This clone was seen just once. V gene TRBV25-1 combines with J gene TRBJ2-3, with 8 bases that match TRBD2. CDR1 is MGHDK, CDR2 SYGVNS, per germline. After removal of 6 bases from V and 1 base from J, the junction contained 3 bases not matched to a gene. This CDR3 is built from 14 residues. CDR3 DNA sequence: TGTGCCAGCAGCAGCGGGGGAGGCACAGATACGCAGTATTTT. Translating it yields CASSSGGGTDTQYF.

The chain has TRBV18 and TRBJ2-2; D may be TRBD1 (6 bases). CDR3 size: 16 residues. CDR1 and CDR2 (germline): KGHSH, LQKENI. Trimming shortened V by 3 bases and J by 0 bases, and 11 bases separated the two germline ends. The CDR3 DNA follows: TGTGCCAGCTCACCTAGGACAGCCTCGAACACCGGGGAGCTGTTTTTT. Protein: CASSPRTASNTGELFF. Supplemented by reference TRBV18 and TRBJ2-2, the full variable domain reads NAGVMQNPRHLVRRRGQEARLRCSPMKGHSHVYWYRQLPEEGLKFMVYLQKENIIDESGMPKERFSAEFPKEGPSILRIQQVVRGDSAAYFCASSPRTASNTGELFFGEGSRLTVL.

This chain uses TRBV7-9 with TRBJ2-7, with TRBD2 identical over 8 bases. J lost 5 bases, V lost 4 bases, and 4 bases had no gene match. The germline V gene has CDR1 SEHNR and CDR2 FQNEAQ (reference sequence). The CDR3 is 13 residues long. CDR3 residues: CASSYSGIDEQYF. In DNA, the CDR3 is TGTGCCAGCAGCTATAGCGGGATTGACGAGCAGTACTTC.

The chain combines TRBV27 with TRBJ2-1; tentatively, D is TRBD2 (6 bases). Trimming took off 1 base at V and 15 bases at J, with 22 bases between the two ends. There are 15 residues in the CDR3. CDR1 is MNHEY, CDR2 SMNVEV, per germline (reference sequence). DNA of the CDR3: TGTGCCAGCAGTTTATACCGGGGGTCACCGGACCGAGTGTTCTTC. It specifies CASSLYRGSPDRVFF.

The V gene is TRBV12-3 or TRBV12-4, the J gene TRBJ2-5; no firm D call. The CDR3 consists of 13 residues. V lost 1 base to trimming and J lost 4 bases, with 7 bases between them. The CDR3: CASSLGQAETQYF. The CDR3 bases are TGTGCCAGCAGTTTAGGGCAGGCAGAGACCCAGTACTTC.